This paragraph covers one T cell receptor (delta chain) sequence. TCRdb re-analyzed the RT-PCR reads via CATT. The profile shows about 1,500 delta-chain clones, about 22% of them singletons. This record belongs to a study of gamma-delta T cells after stem cell transplantation. V dropped 4 bases and J dropped 3; count of bases not matched to a gene: 13. Per the germline V gene, CDR1 is GEAIGNYY and CDR2 is EKD. The CDR3 length is 17 residues. Sequenced input: gamma-delta T cells. The genes are TRDV2 and TRDJ1, with 10 bases identical to TRDD3. The clonotype originates from a human donor. It is not recorded whose cells these are; they may come from a transplant donor. This CDR3 reads CACEILGDSPYADKLIF. The CDR3 nucleotides read TGTGCCTGTGAAATACTGGGGGATTCACCGTACGCCGATAAACTCATCTTT.